Sequencing of this T cell receptor beta chain was carried out in a study of blood T cell repertoires in COVID-19. Study in general: Sites in the United States, Italy and Spain provided acute and convalescent COVID-19 samples.

Germline V lookup: CDR1 SNHLY, CDR2 FYNNEI. Between the trimmed V and J ends, which lost 6 bases and 1 base, there was a span of 10 bases. The CDR3 length is 15 residues. Per the study methods: Estimates of nucleated cell counts were drawn from the amplification of reference gene primers. Produced via immunoSEQ multiplex PCR; TCRdb's table is partial and in-frame only. From that table come the V and J calls and clone size; the DNA was used to work out D and trimming. Here the sample spans around 270,000 clones, around 88% being singletons. The chain uses TRBV2 and TRBJ1-6; D is unclear. Specimen: peripheral blood. The origin of this receptor is a man aged 35 to 55 with acute or convalescent COVID-19. CDR3: CASRADGSYNSPLHF. CDR3 bases: TGTGCCAGCAGAGCGGACGGTTCCTATAATTCACCCCTCCACTTT.